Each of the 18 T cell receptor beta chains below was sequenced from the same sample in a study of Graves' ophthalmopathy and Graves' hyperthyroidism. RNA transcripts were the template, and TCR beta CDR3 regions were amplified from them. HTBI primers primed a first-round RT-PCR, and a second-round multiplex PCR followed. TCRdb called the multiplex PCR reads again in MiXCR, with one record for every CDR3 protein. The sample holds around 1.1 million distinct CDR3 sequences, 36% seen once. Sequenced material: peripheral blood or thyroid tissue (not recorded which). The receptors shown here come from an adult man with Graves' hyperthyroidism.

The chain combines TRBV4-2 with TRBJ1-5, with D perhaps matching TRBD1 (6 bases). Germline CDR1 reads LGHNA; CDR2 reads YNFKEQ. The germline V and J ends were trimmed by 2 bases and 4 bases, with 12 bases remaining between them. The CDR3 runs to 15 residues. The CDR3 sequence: CASSQLKGGNQPQHF. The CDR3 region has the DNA TGTGCCAGCAGCCAATTAAAGGGGGGTAATCAGCCCCAGCATTTT.

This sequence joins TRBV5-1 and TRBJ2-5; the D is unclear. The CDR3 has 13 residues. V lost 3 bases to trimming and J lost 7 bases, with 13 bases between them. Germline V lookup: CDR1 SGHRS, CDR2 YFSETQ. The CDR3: CASSYYTTGTQYF. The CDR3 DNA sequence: TGCGCCAGCAGCTATTACACGACGGGGACCCAGTACTTC. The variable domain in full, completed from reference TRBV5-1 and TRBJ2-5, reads KAGVTQTPRYLIKTRGQQVTLSCSPISGHRSVSWYQQTPGQGLQFLFEYFSETQRNKGNFPGRFSGRQFSNSRSEMNVSTLELGDSALYLCASSYYTTGTQYFGPGTRLLVL.

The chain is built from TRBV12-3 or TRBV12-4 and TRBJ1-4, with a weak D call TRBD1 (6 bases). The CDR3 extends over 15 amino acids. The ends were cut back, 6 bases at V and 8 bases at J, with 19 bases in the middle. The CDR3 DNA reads TGTGCCAGCAGCGAAACAAGGGGGGAGTGGGAAAAACTGTTTTTT. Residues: CASSETRGEWEKLFF.

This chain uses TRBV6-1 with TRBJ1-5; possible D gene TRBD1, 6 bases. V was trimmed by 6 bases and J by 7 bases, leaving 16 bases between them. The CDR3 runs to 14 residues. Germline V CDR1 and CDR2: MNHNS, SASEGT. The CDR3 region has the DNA TGTGCCAGCAGCGAACAGGGTTTTGGACAGCCCCAGCATTTT. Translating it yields CASSEQGFGQPQHF.

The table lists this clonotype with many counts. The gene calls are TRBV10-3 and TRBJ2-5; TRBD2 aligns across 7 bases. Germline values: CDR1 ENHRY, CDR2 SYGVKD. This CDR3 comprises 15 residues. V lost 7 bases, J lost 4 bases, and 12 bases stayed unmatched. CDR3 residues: CAIKDFVGGGETQYF. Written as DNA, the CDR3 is TGTGCCATCAAAGACTTCGTTGGGGGGGGAGAGACCCAGTACTTC.

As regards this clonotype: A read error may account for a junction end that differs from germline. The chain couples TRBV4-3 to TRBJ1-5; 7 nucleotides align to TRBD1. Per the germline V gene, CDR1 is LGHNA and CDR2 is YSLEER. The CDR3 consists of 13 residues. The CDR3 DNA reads TGCACCAGCAGTCTACAGGGGAATCAGCCCCAGCATTTT. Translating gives CTSSLQGNQPQHF.

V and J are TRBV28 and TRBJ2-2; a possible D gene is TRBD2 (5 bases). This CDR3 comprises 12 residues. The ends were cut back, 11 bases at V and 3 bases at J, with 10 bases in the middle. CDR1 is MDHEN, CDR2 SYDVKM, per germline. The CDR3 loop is CAASRHTGELFF. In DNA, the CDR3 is TGTGCCGCTAGCAGACACACCGGGGAGCTGTTTTTT.

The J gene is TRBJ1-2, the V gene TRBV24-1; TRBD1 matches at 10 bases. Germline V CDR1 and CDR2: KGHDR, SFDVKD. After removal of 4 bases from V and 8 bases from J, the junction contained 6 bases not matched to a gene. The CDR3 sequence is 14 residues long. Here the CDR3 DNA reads TGTGCCACCAGTGAGGCCGGGACAGGGGTGGGCTACACCTTC. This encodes CATSEAGTGVGYTF.

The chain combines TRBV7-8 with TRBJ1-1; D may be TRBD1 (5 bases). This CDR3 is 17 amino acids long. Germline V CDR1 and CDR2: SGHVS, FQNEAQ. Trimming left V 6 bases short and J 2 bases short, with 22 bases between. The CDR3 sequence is CASSEEGRSPLNTEAFF. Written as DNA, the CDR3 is TGTGCCAGCAGTGAAGAGGGACGTTCTCCGTTAAACACTGAAGCTTTCTTT. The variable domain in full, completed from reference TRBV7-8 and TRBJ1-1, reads GAGVSQSPRYKVAKRGQDVALRCDPISGHVSLFWYQQALGQGPEFLTYFQNEAQLDKSGLPSDRFFAERPEGSVSTLKIQRTQQEDSAVYLCASSEEGRSPLNTEAFFGQGTRLTVV.

The CDR3 reads CASSIGQSGNTIYF. The CDR3 region has the DNA TGTGCCAGTAGTATTGGACAGTCTGGAAACACCATATATTTT. The J gene is TRBJ1-3, the V gene TRBV19, with D perhaps matching TRBD1 (6 bases). Trimming stripped 3 bases from V and 1 base from J, with 7 bases between. The length of the CDR3 is 14 residues. CDR1 is LNHDA and CDR2 is SQIVND in the germline V gene (reference sequence).

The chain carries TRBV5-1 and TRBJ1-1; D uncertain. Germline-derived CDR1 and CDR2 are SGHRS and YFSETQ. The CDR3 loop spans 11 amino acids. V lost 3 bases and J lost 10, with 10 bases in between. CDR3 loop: CASSSEAGAFF. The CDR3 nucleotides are TGCGCCAGCAGCTCCGAAGCGGGAGCTTTCTTT.

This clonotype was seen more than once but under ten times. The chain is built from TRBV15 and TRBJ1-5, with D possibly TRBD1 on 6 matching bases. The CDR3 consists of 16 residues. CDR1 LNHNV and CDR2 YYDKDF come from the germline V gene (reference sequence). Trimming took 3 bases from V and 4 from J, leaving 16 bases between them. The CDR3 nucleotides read TGTGCCACCAGCAGCGGGGGAGACAGGCGTAATCAGCCCCAGCATTTT. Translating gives CATSSGGDRRNQPQHF.

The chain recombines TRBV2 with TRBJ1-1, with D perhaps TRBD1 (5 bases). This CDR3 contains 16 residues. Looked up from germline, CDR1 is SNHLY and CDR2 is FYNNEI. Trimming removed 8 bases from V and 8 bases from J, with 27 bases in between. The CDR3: CASGGGWSLASQEAFF. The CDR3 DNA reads TGTGCCAGCGGGGGGGGTTGGTCCCTTGCCAGCCAAGAAGCTTTCTTT.

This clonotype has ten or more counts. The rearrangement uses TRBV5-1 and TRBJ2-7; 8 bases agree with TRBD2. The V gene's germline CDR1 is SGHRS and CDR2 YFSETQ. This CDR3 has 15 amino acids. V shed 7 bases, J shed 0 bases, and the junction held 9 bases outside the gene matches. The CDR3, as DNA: TGCGCCAGCTGTCCGGGGGGGTCCCCCTCCTACGAGCAGTACTTC. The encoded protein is CASCPGGSPSYEQYF.

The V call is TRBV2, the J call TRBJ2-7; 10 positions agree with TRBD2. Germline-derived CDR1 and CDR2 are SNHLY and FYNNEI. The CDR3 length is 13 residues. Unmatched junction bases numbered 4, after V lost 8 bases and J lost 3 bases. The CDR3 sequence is CASLAGANYEQYF. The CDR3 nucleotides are TGTGCCAGCCTAGCGGGAGCCAACTACGAGCAGTACTTC.

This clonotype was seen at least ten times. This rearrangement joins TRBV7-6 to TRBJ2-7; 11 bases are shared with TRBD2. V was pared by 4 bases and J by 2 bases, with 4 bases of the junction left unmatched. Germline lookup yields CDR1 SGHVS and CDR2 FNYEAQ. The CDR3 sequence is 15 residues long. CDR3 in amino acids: CASSSLAGVTYEQYF. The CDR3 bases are TGTGCCAGCAGCTCACTAGCGGGAGTAACCTACGAGCAGTACTTC.

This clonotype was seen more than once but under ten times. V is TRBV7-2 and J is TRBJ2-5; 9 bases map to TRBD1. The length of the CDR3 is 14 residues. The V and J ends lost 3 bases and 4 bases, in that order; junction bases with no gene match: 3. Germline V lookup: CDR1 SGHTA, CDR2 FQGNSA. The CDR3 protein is CASSFGTGTETQYF. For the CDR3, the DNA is TGTGCCAGCAGCTTCGGGACAGGGACAGAGACCCAGTACTTC.

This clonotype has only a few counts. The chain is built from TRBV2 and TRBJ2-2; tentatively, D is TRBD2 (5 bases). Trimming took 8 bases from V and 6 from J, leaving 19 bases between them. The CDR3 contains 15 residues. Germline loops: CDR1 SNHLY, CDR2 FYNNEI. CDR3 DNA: TGTGCCAGCTTCTCGGGGTTGTTTTTTCCCGGGGAGCTGTTTTTT. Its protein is CASFSGLFFPGELFF.